This paragraph covers one TCR beta chain sequence. Authors' processing steps: Amplified reference gene primers provided the basis for estimating nucleated cell counts. Clones were read by immunoSEQ multiplex PCR, and TCRdb kept only the in-frame ones, dropping some. The V and J calls and clone size were taken over from that table, and D and trimming were inferred from the DNA. The sample carries 140,000 or so clones, around 89% recorded once. Germline CDR1 is SNHLY and CDR2 is FYNNEI. V lost 11 bases to trimming and J lost 1 base, with 14 bases between them. This CDR3 is built from 13 residues. The sample is drawn from a study of blood T cell repertoires in COVID-19. Study details: There were acute and convalescent COVID-19 samples, and they came from the United States, Italy and Spain. Sources were T cells, B-cell-depleted T cells, or PBMCs; the material itself was cDNA or gDNA.

Sequencing used peripheral blood. This chain joins TRBV2 and TRBJ1-1; D not certain. This sequence was found in an elderly woman with acute or convalescent COVID-19. DNA of the CDR3: TGTGCCGCCTGGACTGGCCAGAACACTGAAGCTTTCTTT. The encoded protein is CAAWTGQNTEAFF. The whole variable domain, filled in from reference TRBV2 and TRBJ1-1, reads EPEVTQTPSHQVTQMGQEVILRCVPISNHLYFYWYRQILGQKVEFLVSFYNNEISEKSEIFDDQFSVERPDGSNFTLKIRSTKLEDSAMYFCAAWTGQNTEAFFGQGTRLTVV.